Each of the 27 T cell receptor beta chains below was sequenced from the same sample in a study of T and B cells in COVID-19 patients. TRB rearrangements were amplified by multiplex PCR with BIOMED2 TRB-A/B primers. TCRdb analysed the multiplex PCR reads with MiXCR anew, one entry per CDR3 protein. Here the sample spans about 21,000 distinct CDR3 sequences, about a third being singletons. TRB was amplified from around 250-460 ng of blood genomic DNA. The sequenced sample was blood. The receptors were gathered from a human donor who had recovered from COVID-19.

By share, this clonotype counts as medium-sized (0.01 to 0.1%). This chain links TRBV27 with TRBJ2-7; 9 bases match TRBD2. The CDR3 has 14 residues. Germline loops: CDR1 MNHEY, CDR2 SMNVEV (reference sequence). Losses at the gene ends were 6 bases for V and 5 bases for J; bases not matched to a gene: 8. CDR3 DNA: TGTGCCAGCAGCCGCGGGGGGGCGAAGAACGAGCAGTACTTC. It yields the protein CASSRGGAKNEQYF.

This clonotype is medium-sized. V gene TRBV27 combines with J gene TRBJ2-2; D is undetermined. There are 14 residues in the CDR3. V was trimmed by 8 bases and J by 4 bases, leaving 14 bases between them. The germline V gene encodes CDR1 MNHEY and CDR2 SMNVEV (reference sequence). The CDR3 region has the DNA TGTGCCAGCCGCGCAGGCCGGGCCACCGGGGAGCTGTTTTTT. Its translation is CASRAGRATGELFF.

The rearrangement joins TRBV6-6 to TRBJ1-5; 11 nucleotides match TRBD1. V shed 6 bases, J shed 3 bases, and the junction held 4 bases outside the gene matches. The CDR3 loop spans 15 amino acids. Per germline, CDR1 MNHNY and CDR2 SVGAGI (reference sequence). The CDR3 spells CASSRDRGINQPQHF. CDR3 nucleotides: TGTGCCAGCAGCAGGGACAGGGGGATCAATCAGCCCCAGCATTTT.

This clonotype was observed a few times. This rearrangement joins TRBV20-1 to TRBJ2-5, with a tentative D call TRBD1 (5 bases). The CDR3 runs 13 residues. Germline V gene lookup returns CDR1 DFQATT and CDR2 SNEGSKA (reference sequence). V lost 3 bases, J lost 1 base, and 9 bases lay in between. The CDR3 region is CSASGQGQETQYF. As DNA, the CDR3 is TGCAGTGCTAGTGGGCAGGGCCAAGAGACCCAGTACTTC.

By its share, this clonotype is medium-sized. The chain uses TRBV18 and TRBJ2-3, with 7 bases fitting TRBD2. V lost 3 bases and J lost 6; bases outside the gene matches: 3. The germline gives CDR1 KGHSH, CDR2 LQKENI. The CDR3 covers 13 residues. The CDR3 bases are TGTGCCAGCTCACCGTCCGGGGGGGATACGCAGTATTTT. It encodes CASSPSGGDTQYF. The full variable domain, completed using reference TRBV18 and TRBJ2-3, is NAGVMQNPRHLVRRRGQEARLRCSPMKGHSHVYWYRQLPEEGLKFMVYLQKENIIDESGMPKERFSAEFPKEGPSILRIQQVVRGDSAAYFCASSPSGGDTQYFGPGTRLTVL.

This clonotype was observed a few times. The V and J genes are TRBV19 and TRBJ1-5; D gene unclear. The CDR3 is 15 residues long. The germline V gene encodes CDR1 LNHDA and CDR2 SQIVND (reference sequence). The CDR3 sequence: CATSSISGGNQPQHF. The CDR3 nucleotides are TGTGCAACCAGTAGTATATCCGGGGGCAATCAGCCCCAGCATTTT.

Relative to its sample, this clonotype is medium-sized. CDR3 nucleotides: TGTGCCAGCAGCTTCCTGACGACCGGGGAGCTGTTTTTT. Its protein product is CASSFLTTGELFF. This chain connects TRBV5-5 to TRBJ2-2; no clear D. The length of the CDR3 is 13 residues. Germline V lookup: CDR1 SGHKS, CDR2 YYEKEE (reference sequence). The V gene lost 2 bases and the J gene lost 5 bases, with 7 bases spanning the gap.

V usage is TRBV6-2 or TRBV6-3 and J usage is TRBJ2-3; a weak D match, TRBD2 (7 bases). The CDR3 contains 15 residues. Deletions cut 7 bases from V and 3 bases from J, with 17 bases between. Germline V gene sequence: CDR1 MNHEY, CDR2 SVGEGT. The CDR3 DNA reads as TGTGCCAGCACCCGGAGGGGGGGGCTAACAGATACGCAGTATTTT. As protein: CASTRRGGLTDTQYF.

This chain connects TRBV20-1 to TRBJ2-1; 14 bases match TRBD2. V trimming: 2 bases; J trimming: 2 bases; junction bases outside the gene matches: 14. The length of the CDR3 is 20 residues. Per germline, CDR1 DFQATT and CDR2 SNEGSKA (reference sequence). In DNA form, the CDR3 reads TGCAGTGCTAGATCCCTTGGGGGGACTAGCGGGGGTGGAGCCTACAATGAGCAGTTCTTC. It is translated as CSARSLGGTSGGGAYNEQFF.

The V gene is TRBV13, the J gene TRBJ1-5; D not resolved. Germline values: CDR1 PRHDT, CDR2 FYEKMQ (reference sequence). Trimming removed 0 bases from V and 2 bases from J, with 11 bases in between. The CDR3 has 16 residues. CDR3 sequence (DNA): TGTGCCAGCAGCTTAGGTCCGGGTTTGGGCAATCAGCCCCAGCATTTT. It translates to CASSLGPGLGNQPQHF.

This clonotype is categorized as medium-sized. The chain couples TRBV19 to TRBJ1-4; 7 positions agree with TRBD1. The germline gives CDR1 LNHDA, CDR2 SQIVND (reference sequence). Trimming took 5 bases from V and 3 from J; bases not matched to a gene: 6. The length of the CDR3 is 15 residues. In DNA, the CDR3 is TGTGCCAGTAGTCTAACCGGGACAGCTAATGAAAAACTGTTTTTT. Its protein product is CASSLTGTANEKLFF.

This clonotype was recorded a few times. This rearrangement joins TRBV5-6 to TRBJ1-4, with TRBD1 matching over 11 bases. The V gene's germline CDR1 is SGHDT and CDR2 YYEEEE. Unmatched junction bases numbered 7, after V lost 4 bases and J lost 8 bases. The length of the CDR3 is 15 residues. Written as DNA, the CDR3 is TGTGCCAGCAGCACCGGACAGGGGGCTCGGGAAAAACTGTTTTTT. Amino acid sequence: CASSTGQGAREKLFF. Filled out from reference TRBV5-6 and TRBJ1-4, the complete variable domain reads DAGVTQSPTHLIKTRGQQVTLRCSPKSGHDTVSWYQQALGQGPQFIFQYYEEEERQRGNFPDRFSGHQFPNYSSELNVNALLLGDSALYLCASSTGQGAREKLFFGSGTQLSVL.

V is TRBV11-2 and J is TRBJ1-2; 9 bases match TRBD1. The germline V gene encodes CDR1 SGHAT and CDR2 FQNNGV. The CDR3 totals 15 residues. V dropped 5 bases and J dropped 2; count of bases not matched to a gene: 6. The CDR3: CASSPIGQGNYGYTF. CDR3 nucleotides: TGTGCCAGCAGCCCGATCGGACAGGGGAACTATGGCTACACCTTC. Combining the CDR3 with reference TRBV11-2 and TRBJ1-2 gives the whole variable domain EAGVAQSPRYKIIEKRQSVAFWCNPISGHATLYWYQQILGQGPKLLIQFQNNGVVDDSQLPKDRFSAERLKGVDSTLKIQPAKLEDSAVYLCASSPIGQGNYGYTFGSGTRLTVV.

This clonotype was seen more than once but under ten times. The V and J genes are TRBV19 and TRBJ1-1; D gene ambiguous. This CDR3 is built from 15 residues. Trimming took off 4 bases at V and 0 bases at J, with 12 bases between the two ends. In germline, CDR1 is LNHDA, CDR2 SQIVND (reference sequence). In DNA form, the CDR3 reads TGTGCCAGTAGTACCCTCCGTCAGGTGAACACTGAAGCTTTCTTT. It codes for CASSTLRQVNTEAFF.

This clonotype came up a few times. The chain joins TRBV27 to TRBJ2-7; the match to TRBD2 covers 10 bases. The germline gives CDR1 MNHEY, CDR2 SMNVEV (reference sequence). The V and J ends lost 0 bases and 0 bases, in that order; junction bases with no gene match: 2. The CDR3 runs 16 residues. The CDR3 here is CASSLSVAGGSYEQYF. The CDR3 DNA follows: TGTGCCAGCAGTTTATCAGTAGCGGGGGGCTCCTACGAGCAGTACTTC.

This chain connects TRBV6-5 to TRBJ2-3, with TRBD2 as a possible D gene (7 bases). V was clipped by 5 bases and J by 3 bases, with 12 bases between them. Germline V gene sequence: CDR1 MNHEY, CDR2 SVGAGI. The CDR3 consists of 14 residues. The CDR3 DNA reads TGTGCCAGCAGTCCCAGGGGACTAACAGATACGCAGTATTTT. It encodes CASSPRGLTDTQYF.

This clonotype was detected only a few times. This chain joins TRBV6-1 and TRBJ1-6, with D maybe TRBD1 (6 bases). The CDR3 spans 14 residues. Germline V gene data show CDR1 as MNHNS and CDR2 as SASEGT. The ends were cut back, 8 bases at V and 4 bases at J, with 12 bases in the middle. This CDR3 is CASRWTVYNSPLHF. The CDR3 DNA reads TGTGCCAGCCGTTGGACAGTATATAATTCACCCCTCCACTTT.

The J gene is TRBJ1-1, the V gene TRBV30; D not certain. CDR1 is GTSNPN and CDR2 is SVGIG in the germline V gene (reference sequence). Trimming shortened V by 2 bases and J by 7 bases, and 11 bases separated the two germline ends. This CDR3 is 12 amino acids long. The CDR3 DNA sequence: TGTGCCTGGAGTTCGGGTATCGGTGAAGCTTTCTTT. It translates to CAWSSGIGEAFF.

For this clonotype: A junction end diverges from the germline sequence, so it may reflect a read error. The chain recombines TRBV5-4 with TRBJ1-1; D is possibly TRBD1 (5 bases). The germline gives CDR1 SGHNT, CDR2 YYREEE (reference sequence). The CDR3 is made up of 15 amino acids. The CDR3 protein is CASSIPGGENTEAFF. In DNA, the CDR3 is TGCGCCAGCAGCATCCCTGGGGGGGAGAACACTGAAGCTTTCTTT.

In this sample, this clonotype turned up many times. The chain couples TRBV5-1 to TRBJ2-1, with TRBD2 identical over 9 bases. Germline CDR1 and CDR2: SGHRS and YFSETQ. After removal of 3 bases from V and 5 bases from J, the junction contained 6 bases not matched to a gene. The CDR3 loop spans 15 amino acids. The CDR3 loop reads CASSWALAGNNEQFF. CDR3 bases: TGCGCCAGCAGCTGGGCGCTAGCGGGGAACAATGAGCAGTTCTTC.

The chain links TRBV30 to TRBJ1-5, with a possible D match to TRBD1 (5 bases). Germline V gives CDR1 GTSNPN, CDR2 SVGIG (reference sequence). The CDR3 sequence is 14 residues long. Trimming shortened V by 3 bases and J by 7 bases, and 16 bases separated the two germline ends. CDR3: CAWSGGADGQPQHF. As DNA, the CDR3 is TGTGCCTGGAGCGGCGGGGCAGATGGGCAGCCCCAGCATTTT. The full variable domain, with the rest looked up from reference TRBV30 and TRBJ1-5, is SQTIHQWPATLVQPVGSPLSLECTVEGTSNPNLYWYRQAAGRGLQLLFYSVGIGQISSEVPQNLSASRPQDRQFILSSKKLLLSDSGFYLCAWSGGADGQPQHFGDGTRLSIL.

The table lists this clonotype with a few counts. The CDR3 protein is CASRSGVDEKLFF. CDR3 nucleotides: TGTGCCAGCAGAAGCGGGGTCGATGAAAAACTGTTTTTT. The chain links TRBV6-6 to TRBJ1-4, with D unresolved. This CDR3 is built from 13 residues. Trimming stripped 6 bases from V and 6 bases from J, with 11 bases between. CDR1 is MNHNY and CDR2 is SVGAGI in the germline V gene (reference sequence).

The sample holds one count of this clonotype. The chain recombines TRBV20-1 with TRBJ1-2, with 8 bases matching TRBD1. Trimming cost V 2 bases and J 2 bases; bases outside gene matches: 7. The V gene's germline CDR1 is DFQATT and CDR2 SNEGSKA (reference sequence). The CDR3 has 15 residues. The CDR3 loop is CSARQGAGTNYGYTF. CDR3 coding DNA: TGCAGTGCTAGACAGGGGGCGGGCACAAACTATGGCTACACCTTC.

The table lists this clonotype with many counts. V gene TRBV19 combines with J gene TRBJ2-1, with 7 positions matching TRBD2. The germline CDR1 and CDR2 sequences are LNHDA and SQIVND (reference sequence). V trimming: 0 bases; J trimming: 6 bases; junction bases outside the gene matches: 5. The length of the CDR3 is 15 residues. CDR3 in amino acids: CASSIDPTSSNEQFF. The CDR3 DNA is TGTGCCAGTAGTATAGACCCGACTAGCAGCAATGAGCAGTTCTTC.

In its sample, this clonotype was seen a few times. The chain links TRBV7-9 to TRBJ2-5; D unresolved. With 4 bases removed from V and 2 bases from J, the gap between germline ends came to 11 bases. Germline CDR1 SEHNR, CDR2 FQNEAQ (reference sequence). The CDR3 runs 14 residues. The CDR3 DNA follows: TGTGCCAGCAGCTCGTCTAGGGATCAAGAGACCCAGTACTTC. Protein product: CASSSSRDQETQYF.

This clonotype was found a few times. This chain uses TRBV18 with TRBJ2-7, with TRBD1 identical over 9 bases. Trimming took 0 bases from V and 3 from J; bases not matched to a gene: 0. This CDR3 has 14 amino acids. CDR1 is KGHSH and CDR2 is LQKENI in the germline V gene. CDR3 sequence (DNA): TGTGCCAGCTCACCACCGGGACAGGGCTACGAGCAGTACTTC. Amino acids: CASSPPGQGYEQYF. The complete variable domain, with remaining parts taken from reference TRBV18 and TRBJ2-7, reads NAGVMQNPRHLVRRRGQEARLRCSPMKGHSHVYWYRQLPEEGLKFMVYLQKENIIDESGMPKERFSAEFPKEGPSILRIQQVVRGDSAAYFCASSPPGQGYEQYFGPGTRLTVT.

The CDR3 DNA reads as TGTGCCAGCAGCCTTAGCGGGGGGGCCACCACGCAGTATTTT. It is translated as CASSLSGGATTQYF. The chain has TRBV11-3 and TRBJ2-3, with 11 bases lining up with TRBD2. The J segment lost 9 bases and the V segment lost 5 bases, leaving 7 bases of the junction unmatched. Germline CDR1 and CDR2: SGHNT and YENEEA. CDR3 length: 14 residues.